Shown below are 31 T cell receptor beta chains from a single sample sequenced in a study of blood T cell repertoires in COVID-19. This table comes from immunoSEQ multiplex PCR, and its TCRdb copy is limited to in-frame clones, with some not included. The table lists some 140,000 clones, about 76% of them singletons. The source material was peripheral blood. The receptor set was obtained from a man older than 75 with acute or convalescent COVID-19.

The chain joins TRBV4-2 to TRBJ1-4; D not certain. The CDR3 spans 17 residues. The V gene lost 1 base and the J gene lost 4 bases, with 16 bases spanning the gap. Germline V CDR1 and CDR2: LGHNA, YNFKEQ. CDR3 sequence: CASSQGGGGNDNEKLFF. CDR3 DNA: TGTGCCAGCAGCCAAGGGGGAGGAGGGAACGATAATGAAAAACTGTTTTTT.

The chain carries TRBV10-2 and TRBJ2-5; no clear D. V gave up 7 bases and J gave up 4 bases, with 13 bases separating them. Per germline, CDR1 WSHSY and CDR2 SAAADI. The CDR3 spans 13 residues. CDR3 DNA: TGCGCCAGCAATACGAAACCGAGAGAGACCCAGTACTTC. Its translation: CASNTKPRETQYF.

V and J are TRBV9 and TRBJ2-5; D possibly corresponds to TRBD2 (5 bases). V lost 5 bases to trimming and J lost 4 bases, with 18 bases between them. Germline V CDR1 and CDR2: SGDLS, YYNGEE. This CDR3 has 15 amino acids. The CDR3 DNA is TGTGCCAGCAGTGCGGGCAGGAAAAGGGCAGAGACCCAGTACTTC. Translated, it gives CASSAGRKRAETQYF.

The V call is TRBV19, the J call TRBJ2-7, with D maybe TRBD1 (6 bases). This CDR3 is built from 13 residues. Germline V CDR1 and CDR2: LNHDA, SQIVND (reference sequence). V lost 2 bases and J 4 bases, leaving 9 bases between the germline ends. CDR3 residues: CASSITGSYEQYF. The CDR3 DNA sequence: TGTGCCAGTAGTATAACAGGGAGTTACGAGCAGTACTTC.

The chain is built from TRBV5-4 and TRBJ2-1; 12 positions agree with TRBD2. The V gene end was trimmed by 2 bases and the J gene end by 6 bases; junction bases not matched to a gene: 3. CDR1 is SGHNT, CDR2 YYREEE, per germline (reference sequence). The CDR3 loop spans 15 amino acids. CDR3 protein: CASSFGLAGSNEQFF. The CDR3 nucleotides are TGTGCCAGCAGCTTTGGACTAGCGGGGAGCAATGAGCAGTTCTTC.

The chain has TRBV27 and TRBJ2-2; D possibly corresponds to TRBD2 (5 bases). Trimming removed 6 bases at V and 1 base at J, with 18 bases between. The germline V gene has CDR1 MNHEY and CDR2 SMNVEV (reference sequence). The CDR3 has 17 residues. The CDR3 bases are TGTGCCAGCAGGCCAAACCTAGCCCGGGTGAACACCGGGGAGCTGTTTTTT. Protein: CASRPNLARVNTGELFF.

This clone was detected once. The chain links TRBV6-6 to TRBJ2-7; maybe TRBD1 (6 bases). The CDR3 runs 14 residues. Deletions cut 6 bases from V and 4 bases from J, with 16 bases between. Germline assignment: CDR1 MNHNY and CDR2 SVGAGI (reference sequence). CDR3: CASSGTLTGYEQYF. The CDR3 DNA sequence: TGTGCCAGCAGCGGGACATTGACCGGATACGAGCAGTACTTC.

The chain has TRBV6-2 or TRBV6-3 and TRBJ1-5; D gene unclear. The V end lost 0 bases, the J end lost 0 bases, and 6 bases lay between the germline ends. From germline, CDR1 is MNHEY and CDR2 SVGEGT. The CDR3 totals 15 residues. The CDR3, as DNA: TGTGCCAGCAGTTACTCTTTTTATAGCAATCAGCCCCAGCATTTT. Its translation: CASSYSFYSNQPQHF.

The chain has TRBV6-6 and TRBJ2-2; D might be TRBD1 (6 bases). Trimming shortened V by 5 bases and J by 1 base, and 8 bases separated the two germline ends. CDR1 is MNHNY, CDR2 SVGAGI, per germline (reference sequence). The CDR3 length is 14 residues. In DNA form, the CDR3 reads TGTGCCAGCAGTCTGACAGGGAACACCGGGGAGCTGTTTTTT. Its protein product is CASSLTGNTGELFF.

The chain uses TRBV9 and TRBJ2-7; D unclear. CDR3 length: 14 amino acids. Trimming removed 4 bases from V and 2 bases from J, with 13 bases in between. The germline V gene encodes CDR1 SGDLS and CDR2 YYNGEE. CDR3 loop: CASSPRMVTYEQYF. In DNA form, the CDR3 reads TGTGCCAGCAGCCCCAGGATGGTCACCTACGAGCAGTACTTC.

The chain couples TRBV5-1 to TRBJ2-2; D perhaps matches TRBD1 (5 bases). Trimming shortened V by 3 bases and J by 5 bases, and 14 bases separated the two germline ends. Germline values: CDR1 SGHRS, CDR2 YFSETQ. The CDR3 is 15 amino acids. CDR3 amino acids: CASSSGSSVTGELFF. The CDR3 DNA sequence: TGCGCCAGCAGCTCAGGGTCTTCAGTTACCGGGGAGCTGTTTTTT.

The gene calls are TRBV5-4 and TRBJ2-7; tentative D call: TRBD1 (6 bases). Trimming left V 4 bases short and J 4 bases short, with 18 bases between. The CDR3 sequence is 15 residues long. Germline values: CDR1 SGHNT, CDR2 YYREEE (reference sequence). CDR3 sequence reads: CASSRMEAGAYEQYF. The CDR3 nucleotides are TGTGCCAGCAGCAGGATGGAAGCAGGGGCTTACGAGCAGTACTTC.

The V gene is TRBV5-1, the J gene TRBJ2-4; the match to TRBD1 covers 7 bases. V was pared by 4 bases and J by 1 base, with 5 bases of the junction left unmatched. Germline loops: CDR1 SGHRS, CDR2 YFSETQ. This CDR3 is 15 amino acids long. CDR3 region: CASSPGTAAKNIQYF. The CDR3 nucleotides are TGCGCCAGCAGCCCGGGGACAGCGGCCAAAAACATTCAGTACTTC.

In this sample, this clone turned up a few times. The chain carries TRBV19 and TRBJ1-5, with 7 bases fitting TRBD1. CDR1 LNHDA and CDR2 SQIVND come from the germline V gene (reference sequence). The CDR3 has 14 residues. The V and J ends lost 5 bases and 7 bases, in that order; junction bases with no gene match: 8. In nucleotides, the CDR3 is TGTGCCAGTAGTCCTGCTGTGACAGGGCAGCCCCAGCATTTT. Translated: CASSPAVTGQPQHF.

The CDR3 here is CASRMSSGGINEQFF. CDR3 bases: TGTGCCAGCAGGATGTCTAGCGGGGGGATCAATGAGCAGTTCTTC. V usage is TRBV6-5 and J usage is TRBJ2-1; 11 nucleotides align to TRBD2. Germline trimming cut 6 bases from V and 6 bases from J; bases unmatched to any gene: 7. Per germline, CDR1 MNHEY and CDR2 SVGAGI. The CDR3 has 15 amino acids.

The chain recombines TRBV6-5 with TRBJ1-2; TRBD1 agrees at 8 bases. The V segment lost 10 bases and the J segment 4 bases; nucleotides outside the gene matches: 8. The CDR3 contains 13 residues. The germline CDR1 and CDR2 sequences are MNHEY and SVGAGI. This chain's CDR3 is CATTTGDSYGYTF. CDR3 nucleotide sequence: TGTGCCACAACGACAGGGGATTCCTATGGCTACACCTTC.

This chain joins TRBV6-5 and TRBJ2-7; a possible D gene is TRBD1 (6 bases). CDR3 length: 13 residues. V was trimmed by 4 bases and J by 4 bases, leaving 11 bases between them. Germline V gives CDR1 MNHEY, CDR2 SVGAGI. For the CDR3, the DNA is TGTGCCAGCAGTTTGGACAGCGGTTACGAGCAGTACTTC. It is translated as CASSLDSGYEQYF.

V and J are TRBV3-1 (or the pseudogene TRBV3-2) and TRBJ1-6; D ambiguous. This CDR3 has 14 amino acids. Germline CDR1 LGHDT, CDR2 YNNKEL (reference sequence). Between the trimmed V and J ends, which lost 2 bases and 9 bases, there was a span of 11 bases. CDR3 sequence reads: CASSQLPPGSPLHF. The CDR3 DNA is TGTGCCAGCAGCCAACTCCCGCCGGGTTCACCCCTCCACTTT.

The chain uses TRBV19 and TRBJ2-3; the D is unclear. The germline CDR1 and CDR2 sequences are LNHDA and SQIVND (reference sequence). V dropped 5 bases and J dropped 4 bases, with 16 bases sitting between them. The CDR3 runs 15 residues. The CDR3, as DNA: TGTGCCAGTAGTCTGGGCTTTCCCCGTTCAGATACGCAGTATTTT. It encodes CASSLGFPRSDTQYF.

The genes are TRBV6-6 and TRBJ1-5; D gene uncertain. The germline gives CDR1 MNHNY, CDR2 SVGAGI (reference sequence). This CDR3 contains 11 residues. The germline V and J ends were trimmed by 6 bases and 4 bases, with 4 bases remaining between them. CDR3: CASRTNQPQHF. The CDR3 DNA is TGTGCCAGCAGGACTAATCAGCCCCAGCATTTT.

The chain couples TRBV11-3 to TRBJ2-3; TRBD1 matches at 10 bases. The trim removed 5 bases at V and 1 base at J, leaving 15 bases unmatched. The CDR3 is 19 residues long. CDR1 and CDR2 (germline): SGHNT, YENEEA. CDR3 DNA sequence: TGTGCCAGCAGCACAAGAAGGGGTCGGGGACAGGGGCGCACAGATACGCAGTATTTT. Residues: CASSTRRGRGQGRTDTQYF.

CDR3: CASSPPHGGEQYF. In DNA form, the CDR3 reads TGTGCCAGCTCACCACCTCACGGGGGCGAGCAGTACTTC. The genes are TRBV18 and TRBJ2-7, with TRBD2 as a possible D gene (6 bases). The germline V and J ends were trimmed by 0 bases and 6 bases, with 9 bases remaining between them. The CDR3 length is 13 residues. The germline V gene has CDR1 KGHSH and CDR2 LQKENI.

The rearrangement links TRBV7-6 to TRBJ2-2; no definite D call. Germline V CDR1 and CDR2: SGHVS, FNYEAQ. V dropped 1 base and J dropped 5 bases, with 8 bases sitting between them. The CDR3 has 14 residues. The CDR3 DNA reads as TGTGCCAGCAGCTTAGGGGTAGCAACCGGGGAGCTGTTTTTT. This sequence encodes CASSLGVATGELFF.

V gene TRBV7-8 combines with J gene TRBJ2-5, with D possibly matching TRBD1 (6 bases). Germline values: CDR1 SGHVS, CDR2 FQNEAQ. This CDR3 has 17 residues. Trimming took off 3 bases at V and 2 bases at J, with 19 bases between the two ends. The CDR3 here is CASSLETGGRGQETQYF. CDR3 in DNA: TGTGCCAGCAGCTTGGAAACTGGGGGCCGGGGTCAAGAGACCCAGTACTTC.

This clone came up a few times. The chain uses TRBV5-4 and TRBJ2-2; TRBD1 aligns across 9 bases. CDR1 is SGHNT and CDR2 is YYREEE in the germline V gene (reference sequence). The CDR3 contains 14 residues. The junction had 7 bases not matched to a gene; V was cut back by 6 bases and J by 7 bases. The CDR3: CASNRQGESGELFF. The CDR3 DNA reads as TGTGCCAGCAACAGACAGGGGGAGAGCGGGGAGCTGTTTTTT. The whole variable domain, remainder taken from reference TRBV5-4 and TRBJ2-2, is ETGVTQSPTHLIKTRGQQVTLRCSSQSGHNTVSWYQQALGQGPQFIFQYYREEENGRGNFPPRFSGLQFPNYSSELNVNALELDDSALYLCASNRQGESGELFFGEGSRLTVL.

The chain carries TRBV10-3 and TRBJ1-4; D not resolved. Trimming shortened V by 5 bases and J by 5 bases, and 9 bases separated the two germline ends. CDR3 length: 13 amino acids. Germline assignment: CDR1 ENHRY and CDR2 SYGVKD. The CDR3 DNA sequence: TGTGCCATCAGTTGGCGGATAAATGAAAAACTGTTTTTT. Its translation is CAISWRINEKLFF.

As for this clone: The sample contains more than one DNA sequence encoding this CDR3. The gene calls are TRBV5-6 and TRBJ2-1; 8 bases are shared with TRBD2. The CDR3 length is 13 residues. Germline V gene sequence: CDR1 SGHDT, CDR2 YYEEEE. The J segment lost 6 bases and the V segment lost 5 bases, leaving 4 bases of the junction unmatched. The CDR3 DNA sequence: TGTGCCAGCAGTCCCGGGACTAGCAATGAGCAGTTCTTC. Translated, it gives CASSPGTSNEQFF.

This clone was seen a handful of times. Different DNA sequences within this sample yield the same CDR3. The CDR3 region has the DNA TGTGCCAGCAGCGGGACAGGGCTCTACGAGCAGTACTTC. Its translation is CASSGTGLYEQYF. The gene calls are TRBV27 and TRBJ2-7; TRBD1 matches at 9 bases. Trimming cost V 6 bases and J 3 bases; bases outside gene matches: 3. The germline V gene encodes CDR1 MNHEY and CDR2 SMNVEV (reference sequence). The length of the CDR3 is 13 residues.

This rearrangement joins TRBV7-3 to TRBJ2-2; a possible D gene is TRBD2 (6 bases). Germline V gives CDR1 SGHTA, CDR2 FQGTGA. Trimming removed 2 bases from V and 1 base from J, with 8 bases in between. This CDR3 comprises 15 residues. DNA of the CDR3: TGTGCCAGCAGCTTATTCGGGGGGAACACCGGGGAGCTGTTTTTT. Protein: CASSLFGGNTGELFF.

This rearrangement joins TRBV5-8 to TRBJ1-1, with TRBD1 matching over 8 bases. CDR3 length: 15 residues. J lost 4 bases, V lost 3 bases, and 8 bases had no gene match. Germline-derived CDR1 and CDR2 are SGHTS and YDEGEE. The CDR3 here is CASSSLGQGSTEAFF. CDR3 nucleotide sequence: TGTGCCAGCAGCTCTTTAGGACAGGGCAGCACTGAAGCTTTCTTT.

The chain employs TRBV9 and TRBJ2-7, with D maybe TRBD2 (6 bases). With 7 bases removed from V and 0 bases from J, the gap between germline ends came to 14 bases. Germline V gives CDR1 SGDLS, CDR2 YYNGEE. The CDR3 contains 14 residues. The CDR3 is CASGPGVSSYEQYF. CDR3 DNA: TGTGCCAGCGGGCCGGGAGTCAGCTCCTACGAGCAGTACTTC.